The 2 T cell receptor beta chains below come from one sample, sequenced in a study of blood T cell repertoires in COVID-19. Using immunoSEQ multiplex PCR, the repertoire was profiled, and TCRdb retains in-frame clones only, with some absent. Of about 53,000 clones in the sample, 89% were seen once. Sequencing input: peripheral blood. All receptors come from a man aged 55 to 70 with active COVID-19.

The genes are TRBV5-4 and TRBJ2-4; possible D gene TRBD1, 5 bases. Germline V lookup: CDR1 SGHNT, CDR2 YYREEE (reference sequence). The CDR3 consists of 14 residues. V was shortened by 6 bases and J by 6 bases, with 16 bases between the two germline ends. The CDR3 DNA reads as TGTGCCAGCACCATATGGGGCTTGGGAAACATTCAGTACTTC. It yields the protein CASTIWGLGNIQYF.

The chain combines TRBV5-1 with TRBJ2-5, with 10 bases lining up with TRBD2. V lost 4 bases and J lost 4; bases outside the gene matches: 7. There are 15 residues in the CDR3. Per germline, CDR1 SGHRS and CDR2 YFSETQ. The CDR3 bases are TGCGCCAGCAGCCCGACTAGCGGGTCGGTAGAGACCCAGTACTTC. It is translated as CASSPTSGSVETQYF.